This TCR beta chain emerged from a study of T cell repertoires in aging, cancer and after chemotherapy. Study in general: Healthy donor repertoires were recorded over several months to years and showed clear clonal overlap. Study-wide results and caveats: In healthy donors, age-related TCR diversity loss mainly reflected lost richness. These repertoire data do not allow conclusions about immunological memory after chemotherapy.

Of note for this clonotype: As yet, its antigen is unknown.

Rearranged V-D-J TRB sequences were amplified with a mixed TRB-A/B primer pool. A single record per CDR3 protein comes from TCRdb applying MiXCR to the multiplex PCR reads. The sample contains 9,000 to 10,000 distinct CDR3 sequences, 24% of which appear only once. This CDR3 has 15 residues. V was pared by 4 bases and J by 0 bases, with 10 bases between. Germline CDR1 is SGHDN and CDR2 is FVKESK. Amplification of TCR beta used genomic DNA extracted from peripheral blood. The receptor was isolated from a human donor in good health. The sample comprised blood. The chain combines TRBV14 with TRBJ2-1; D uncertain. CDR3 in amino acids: CASSPPKSSYNEQFF. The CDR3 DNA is TGTGCCAGCAGCCCCCCGAAGAGCTCCTACAATGAGCAGTTCTTC.